This T cell receptor (beta chain) was captured in a study of OX40 agonist ivuxolimab in advanced cancers. Study summary: The patients received ivuxolimab by intravenous route every 2 weeks at 0.01 to 10 mg/kg. The mean age was roughly 60 years, ranging from 23 to 79, with less than 90% of participants male. Three patients, one with hepatocellular carcinoma and two with cutaneous melanoma, achieved partial responses.

Details on this clone: Within the sample, other DNA sequences also encode this same CDR3.

This CDR3 contains 15 residues. The junction had 3 bases not matched to a gene; V was cut back by 2 bases and J by 2 bases. The V gene's germline CDR1 is SGDLS and CDR2 YYNGEE. Produced via immunoSEQ multiplex PCR; TCRdb's table is partial and in-frame only. The profile covers 55,000 to 80,000 clones, with 84% appearing a single time and roughly 7.9% taken by the ten largest. This chain connects TRBV9 to TRBJ2-3; 9 nucleotides match TRBD2. This TCR derives from an adult with an advanced solid tumor such as melanoma, head and neck, liver or kidney cancer. Source: CD4+ or CD8+ T cells sorted from blood, taken in a trial of the OX40 agonist ivuxolimab. The CDR3 is CASSVLAGPTDTQYF. CDR3 bases: TGTGCCAGCAGCGTCCTAGCGGGGCCCACAGATACGCAGTATTTT.